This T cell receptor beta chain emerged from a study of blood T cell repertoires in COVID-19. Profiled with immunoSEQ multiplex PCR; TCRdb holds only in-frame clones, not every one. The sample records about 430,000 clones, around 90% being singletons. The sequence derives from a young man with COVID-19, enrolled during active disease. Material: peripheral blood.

The CDR3 nucleotides are TGTGCCAGCAGCCCGACAGGGTTCTACGAGCAGTACTTC. Translated: CASSPTGFYEQYF. The V call is TRBV11-3, the J call TRBJ2-7; 7 nucleotides agree with TRBD1. This CDR3 spans 13 amino acids. Germline V gene sequence: CDR1 SGHNT, CDR2 YENEEA. V was clipped by 5 bases and J by 3 bases; unmatched bases: 4.